These T cell receptor beta chains were read from a single sample in a study of blood T cells in healthy people across ages. TCRdb redid the calling of the 5' RACE reads with MiXCR, one entry per CDR3 protein. The sample yields 600,000 to 1,000,000 distinct CDR3 sequences, around 25% seen once. The data also belong to a second study, concerning T cells of mothers and their children.

The sequenced sample consisted of blood. The receptors derive from a boy between 10 and 17 years old in good health. Both conserved end residues are part of each CDR3. D genes are given only for firm matches. Size is omitted from some rows. Given values are once, few, many or a class for expanded clones.

CDR3 length	V gene	D gene	clone size	J gene	CDR3 protein	CDR3 DNA
15	TRBV28	.	few	TRBJ2-7	CASSFGEVAIYEQYF	TGTGCCAGCAGTTTCGGGGAGGTGGCGATCTACGAGCAGTACTTC
20	TRBV28	TRBD2	few	TRBJ2-1	CASSLEGGLAGLSSYNEQFF	TGTGCCAGCAGTTTAGAGGGGGGACTAGCGGGACTAAGCTCCTACAATGAGCAGTTCTTC
16	TRBV20-1	TRBD2	once	TRBJ2-3	CSAREGGGGAADTQYF	TGCAGTGCTAGAGAAGGGGGCGGGGGGGCCGCAGATACGCAGTATTTT
15	TRBV12-3/TRBV12-4	.	.	TRBJ1-2	CASSPNRQDNYGYTF	TGTGCCAGCAGCCCCAATCGACAGGACAACTATGGCTACACCTTC
15	TRBV3-1	.	few	TRBJ2-1	CASSQNQGTYNEQFF	TGTGCCAGCAGCCAAAATCAGGGAACCTACAATGAGCAGTTCTTC
14	TRBV5-1	.	.	TRBJ2-7	CASSLRSGPYEQYF	TGCGCCAGCAGCTTGCGTTCAGGGCCCTACGAGCAGTACTTC
15	TRBV20-1	TRBD2	few	TRBJ2-5	CSARNAGGPQETQYF	TGCAGTGCTAGAAACGCGGGGGGACCACAAGAGACCCAGTACTTC
19	TRBV20-1	TRBD2	few	TRBJ2-5	CSARQTGTSGILYQETQYF	TGCAGTGCTAGACAAACCGGGACTAGCGGGATTTTGTACCAAGAGACCCAGTACTTC
15	TRBV10-3	.	.	TRBJ2-7	CAISGSGPVSYEQYF	TGTGCCATCAGTGGATCAGGGCCGGTTTCCTACGAGCAGTACTTC
13	TRBV2	.	.	TRBJ2-5	CASSVERGETQYF	TGTGCCAGCAGTGTGGAGAGAGGAGAGACCCAGTACTTC
14	TRBV7-7	.	few	TRBJ2-1	CASSSGSGYNEQFF	TGTGCTAGCAGCTCCGGTAGCGGATACAATGAGCAGTTCTTC
16	TRBV6-6	.	.	TRBJ2-4	CASSYFALDGANIQHF	TGTGCCAGCAGTTACTTCGCACTAGACGGGGCCAACATTCAGCACTTC
15	TRBV12-3/TRBV12-4	.	.	TRBJ2-2	CASSFWGRNTGELFF	TGTGCCAGCAGTTTTTGGGGACGGAACACCGGGGAGCTGTTTTTT
16	TRBV28	.	few	TRBJ2-3	CASSLFPGPAGDTQYF	TGTGCCAGCAGTTTGTTTCCGGGCCCCGCCGGAGATACGCAGTATTTT
14	TRBV27	.	few	TRBJ2-5	CASSSSPGKETQCF	TGTGCCAGCAGTTCATCCCCAGGGAAGGAGACCCAGTGCTTC
14	TRBV7-2	.	.	TRBJ1-2	CASSLAGRTYGYTF	TGTGCCAGCAGCTTGGCCGGACGGACGTATGGCTACACCTTC
13	TRBV29-1	.	few	TRBJ2-7	CSVEDPGDHEQYF	TGCAGCGTTGAAGATCCAGGGGACCACGAGCAGTACTTC
13	TRBV6-2/TRBV6-3	.	.	TRBJ1-2	CASSYSDSYGYTF	TGTGCCAGCAGTTACTCTGACAGCTATGGCTACACCTTC
15	TRBV6-1	TRBD2	.	TRBJ2-1	CASEGESGGANEQFF	TGTGCCAGCGAAGGGGAAAGCGGGGGGGCCAATGAGCAGTTCTTC
14	TRBV2	.	few	TRBJ2-1	CASRGSTTYNEQFF	TGTGCCAGCAGGGGATCGACTACTTACAATGAGCAGTTCTTC
14	TRBV9	TRBD1	.	TRBJ1-1	CASSPTGWNTEAFF	TGTGCCAGCAGCCCGACAGGGTGGAACACTGAAGCTTTCTTT
14	TRBV15	TRBD2	few	TRBJ2-7	CATSGRLAGDEQYF	TGTGCCACCAGCGGTCGACTAGCGGGAGACGAGCAGTACTTC
15	TRBV7-9	.	few	TRBJ1-6	CASSSTNNAGSPLHF	TGTGCCAGCAGTTCCACGAACAACGCCGGATCACCCCTCCACTTT
13	TRBV18	.	many	TRBJ1-1	CASSPGMNTEAFF	TGTGCCAGCTCACCAGGGATGAACACTGAAGCTTTCTTT
13	TRBV4-1	TRBD1	few	TRBJ2-6	CATRGTGANVLTF	TGCGCCACCAGGGGGACTGGGGCCAACGTCCTGACTTTC
15	TRBV7-9	TRBD1	few	TRBJ2-5	CASSPRGTGEETQYF	TGTGCCAGCAGCCCACGCGGGACAGGGGAAGAGACCCAGTACTTC
18	TRBV7-9	TRBD1	.	TRBJ2-5	CASRPRGTGVWAAETQYF	TGTGCCAGCAGACCCCGAGGGACAGGGGTTTGGGCGGCAGAGACCCAGTACTTC
13	TRBV10-3	.	.	TRBJ1-2	CAISVTVRYGYTF	TGTGCCATCAGCGTCACAGTCCGTTATGGCTACACCTTC
13	TRBV18	.	.	TRBJ2-7	CASSRSGPGEQYF	TGTGCCAGCTCACGGTCAGGGCCAGGCGAGCAGTACTTC
16	TRBV2	TRBD2	.	TRBJ2-1	CASSELKRGRVWEQFF	TGTGCCAGCAGTGAACTTAAGCGGGGCCGAGTGTGGGAGCAGTTCTTC
19	TRBV11-2	TRBD2	few	TRBJ2-1	CASSLRGLAGPSSYNEQFF	TGTGCCAGCAGCCTTAGGGGACTAGCGGGGCCGAGCTCCTACAATGAGCAGTTCTTC
16	TRBV7-8	.	.	TRBJ2-2	CASSLMWGRNTGELFF	TGTGCCAGCAGCTTAATGTGGGGCCGGAACACCGGGGAGCTGTTTTTT
16	TRBV7-8	.	.	TRBJ1-5	CASSLVPGPGNQPQHF	TGTGCCAGCAGCTTAGTTCCAGGGCCGGGCAATCAGCCCCAGCATTTT